The next 22 T cell receptor beta chains were all read from a single sample in a study of cytomegalovirus exposure and HLA in healthy donors. Vbeta (60) and Jbeta (13) primers were used in the PCR. Data came from immunoSEQ multiplex PCR; TCRdb stores just in-frame clones and leaves some out. The sample has more than 90,000 clones; about 70% are singletons. Sequencing used PBMCs. These receptors all stem from a woman in her 30s in good health and CMV-seronegative.

This chain uses TRBV15 with TRBJ2-1; D is uncertain. Trimming left V 9 bases short and J 8 bases short, with 11 bases between. The CDR3 runs 11 residues. Germline V CDR1 and CDR2: LNHNV, YYDKDF (reference sequence). CDR3 nucleotides: TGTGCCACAGCCCACCTTCATGAGCAGTTCTTC. It yields the protein CATAHLHEQFF.

The chain links TRBV5-4 to TRBJ2-2; 7 positions match TRBD2. V was pared by 4 bases and J by 0 bases, with 9 bases of the junction left unmatched. The CDR3 length is 17 residues. Germline V CDR1 and CDR2: SGHNT, YYREEE (reference sequence). CDR3 coding DNA: TGTGCCAGCAGCCGGGGGGAGTCCCTATCGAACACCGGGGAGCTGTTTTTT. Residues: CASSRGESLSNTGELFF. Combining the CDR3 with reference TRBV5-4 and TRBJ2-2 gives the whole variable domain ETGVTQSPTHLIKTRGQQVTLRCSSQSGHNTVSWYQQALGQGPQFIFQYYREEENGRGNFPPRFSGLQFPNYSSELNVNALELDDSALYLCASSRGESLSNTGELFFGEGSRLTVL.

The chain couples TRBV11-2 to TRBJ1-3; possibly TRBD1 for D (5 bases). Germline V gives CDR1 SGHAT, CDR2 FQNNGV. The CDR3 extends over 16 amino acids. Trimming took off 5 bases at V and 2 bases at J, with 16 bases between the two ends. CDR3 amino acids: CASSPADGGTGNTIYF. Here the CDR3 DNA reads TGTGCCAGCAGCCCCGCGGACGGGGGGACTGGAAACACCATATATTTT.

The chain uses TRBV30 and TRBJ1-4; D ambiguous. V was clipped by 4 bases and J by 0 bases, with 12 bases between them. CDR1 GTSNPN and CDR2 SVGIG come from the germline V gene (reference sequence). This CDR3 spans 15 amino acids. In DNA, the CDR3 is TGTGCCTGGATGAGGGATGGTGCAACTAATGAAAAACTGTTTTTT. Amino acids: CAWMRDGATNEKLFF. The full variable domain, its missing parts supplied by reference TRBV30 and TRBJ1-4, is SQTIHQWPATLVQPVGSPLSLECTVEGTSNPNLYWYRQAAGRGLQLLFYSVGIGQISSEVPQNLSASRPQDRQFILSSKKLLLSDSGFYLCAWMRDGATNEKLFFGSGTQLSVL.

This clone was counted a few times. V is TRBV9 and J is TRBJ2-7, with D uncertain. Germline CDR1 reads SGDLS; CDR2 reads YYNGEE. V was shortened by 0 bases and J by 1 base, with 8 bases between the two germline ends. The CDR3 has 14 residues. DNA of the CDR3: TGTGCCAGCAGCGTAGAGCAGGAATCCTACGAGCAGTACTTC. It translates to CASSVEQESYEQYF.

The chain links TRBV9 to TRBJ1-2, with D hard to call. The CDR3 has 14 amino acids. V shed 0 bases and J shed 7 bases, with 13 bases lying between them. Germline V CDR1 and CDR2: SGDLS, YYNGEE. This CDR3 is CASSVGATTGGYTF. The CDR3 DNA follows: TGTGCCAGCAGCGTAGGGGCTACGACCGGTGGCTACACCTTC. Full variable domain (rest looked up from reference TRBV9 and TRBJ1-2): DSGVTQTPKHLITATGQRVTLRCSPRSGDLSVYWYQQSLDQGLQFLIQYYNGEERAKGNILERFSAQQFPDLHSELNLSSLELGDSALYFCASSVGATTGGYTFGSGTRLTVV.

This clone was recorded once. This chain links TRBV13 with TRBJ2-3, with 12 bases lining up with TRBD2. Unmatched junction bases numbered 7, after V lost 7 bases and J lost 5 bases. CDR1 and CDR2 from the germline V gene are PRHDT and FYEKMQ (reference sequence). This CDR3 is 15 amino acids long. The chain's CDR3 is CASTSGGAMIDTQYF. The CDR3 coding sequence is TGTGCCAGCACTAGCGGGGGGGCCATGATAGATACGCAGTATTTT. Full variable domain (remainder filled in from reference TRBV13 and TRBJ2-3): AAGVIQSPRHLIKEKRETATLKCYPIPRHDTVYWYQQGPGQDPQFLISFYEKMQSDKGSIPDRFSAQQFSDYHSELNMSSLELGDSALYFCASTSGGAMIDTQYFGPGTRLTVL.

V usage is TRBV6-6 and J usage is TRBJ1-5; 8 bases align to TRBD1. Trimming removed 7 bases from V and 6 bases from J; junction bases left unmatched: 11. This CDR3 contains 15 residues. Germline assignment: CDR1 MNHNY and CDR2 SVGAGI (reference sequence). CDR3 bases: TGTGCCAGCATGCTGGACGACAGGGGAAGTCAGCCCCAGCATTTT. Its translation is CASMLDDRGSQPQHF.

This clone was seen a few times. The chain combines TRBV15 with TRBJ2-4; 10 positions match TRBD1. Germline V gene sequence: CDR1 LNHNV, CDR2 YYDKDF (reference sequence). The CDR3 extends over 16 amino acids. V shed 3 bases and J 8 bases; nucleotides not matched to a gene: 10. This CDR3 reads CATSSNPGQGRDIQYF. CDR3 sequence (DNA): TGTGCCACCAGCAGTAACCCGGGACAGGGGAGGGACATTCAGTACTTC.

This chain joins TRBV6-1 and TRBJ2-1; TRBD2 matches at 8 bases. The CDR3 runs 15 residues. Losses at the gene ends were 5 bases for V and 2 bases for J; bases not matched to a gene: 5. The V gene's germline CDR1 is MNHNS and CDR2 SASEGT. For the CDR3, the DNA is TGTGCCAGCAGTAAACCAGCGGGGGCCTACAATGAGCAGTTCTTC. Amino acid sequence: CASSKPAGAYNEQFF.

The rearrangement uses TRBV2 and TRBJ1-1, with D maybe TRBD1 (5 bases). This CDR3 comprises 14 residues. Germline V gene data show CDR1 as SNHLY and CDR2 as FYNNEI. Trimming cost V 7 bases and J 4 bases, with 16 bases left between them. For the CDR3, the DNA is TGTGCCAGCAATTCACAGGTGGTGGGCACTGAAGCTTTCTTT. It encodes CASNSQVVGTEAFF.

A word on this clone: The identical CDR3 is also encoded by other nucleotide sequences in the sample. This chain uses TRBV7-3 with TRBJ1-1; tentative D call: TRBD1 (5 bases). V shed 3 bases and J shed 0 bases, with 5 bases lying between them. This CDR3 has 13 residues. Germline loops: CDR1 SGHTA, CDR2 FQGTGA. The CDR3 bases are TGTGCCAGCAGCTTGACAGTGAACACTGAAGCTTTCTTT. It translates to CASSLTVNTEAFF.

The chain is built from TRBV10-2 and TRBJ1-1; D not certain. The CDR3 is 15 residues long. The germline V gene has CDR1 WSHSY and CDR2 SAAADI. Trimming shortened V by 3 bases and J by 0 bases, and 11 bases separated the two germline ends. CDR3 residues: CASSDPQLLNTEAFF. DNA for the CDR3: TGCGCCAGCAGTGACCCCCAACTCCTGAACACTGAAGCTTTCTTT.

The chain employs TRBV7-2 and TRBJ2-1, with TRBD2 identical over 9 bases. The CDR3 covers 19 residues. The germline V gene encodes CDR1 SGHTA and CDR2 FQGNSA. V shed 1 base, J shed 5 bases, and the junction held 15 bases outside the gene matches. The CDR3 reads CASSLGTSDPSHTNNEQFF. The CDR3 DNA reads TGTGCCAGCAGCTTAGGGACTAGCGACCCATCCCATACCAACAATGAGCAGTTCTTC.

A remark on this clone: At the DNA level, this CDR3 is encoded by other sequences in the same sample as well. V usage is TRBV7-9 and J usage is TRBJ2-7; D is ambiguous. V dropped 5 bases and J dropped 1 base, with 9 bases sitting between them. CDR1 and CDR2 from the germline V gene are SEHNR and FQNEAQ (reference sequence). The CDR3 runs 13 residues. For the CDR3, the DNA is TGTGCCAGCAGCCCCTCGGGTTCCTACGAGCAGTACTTC. It encodes CASSPSGSYEQYF. Full variable domain (rest looked up from reference TRBV7-9 and TRBJ2-7): DTGVSQNPRHKITKRGQNVTFRCDPISEHNRLYWYRQTLGQGPEFLTYFQNEAQLEKSRLLSDRFSAERPKGSFSTLEIQRTEQGDSAMYLCASSPSGSYEQYFGPGTRLTVT.

The chain links TRBV5-5 to TRBJ2-7; the D gene is possibly TRBD1 (5 bases). CDR3 length: 15 amino acids. Per the germline V gene, CDR1 is SGHKS and CDR2 is YYEKEE (reference sequence). V dropped 4 bases and J dropped 0 bases, with 14 bases sitting between them. In DNA form, the CDR3 reads TGTGCCAGCAGCCTGGCAGGGAACCCCTCCTACGAGCAGTACTTC. Its protein product is CASSLAGNPSYEQYF.

This clone occurred once. The DNA for the CDR3 is TGCGCCAGCAGCCCGACAGGGGTCCTAACAGATACGCAGTATTTT. Its translation: CASSPTGVLTDTQYF. The chain joins TRBV5-1 to TRBJ2-3; 8 nucleotides align to TRBD1. CDR1 and CDR2 from the germline V gene are SGHRS and YFSETQ. The CDR3 covers 15 residues. J gave up 3 bases and V 4 bases, and 7 bases lay outside the gene matches.

This clone turned up a few times. V and J are TRBV11-2 and TRBJ2-1; 11 bases agree with TRBD2. Germline V gene lookup returns CDR1 SGHAT and CDR2 FQNNGV. V was pared by 4 bases and J by 5 bases, with 13 bases of the junction left unmatched. CDR3 length equals 18 residues. CDR3 amino acids: CASSSSSSGRLLHNEQFF. Here the CDR3 DNA reads TGTGCCAGCAGCTCGTCGTCTAGCGGGAGGTTACTTCACAATGAGCAGTTCTTC.

The chain's CDR3 is CASSLIPGETQYF. CDR3 nucleotide sequence: TGCGCCAGCAGCTTAATCCCCGGAGAGACCCAGTACTTC. The chain links TRBV5-1 to TRBJ2-5; no reliable D call. This CDR3 has 13 residues. From germline, CDR1 is SGHRS and CDR2 YFSETQ. V lost 2 bases and J 4 bases, leaving 9 bases between the germline ends.

The rearrangement links TRBV5-6 to TRBJ1-2, with no clear D. CDR1 SGHDT and CDR2 YYEEEE come from the germline V gene. The CDR3 covers 13 residues. With 3 bases removed from V and 8 bases from J, the gap between germline ends came to 14 bases. CDR3 loop: CASSYGSSGGYTF. CDR3 DNA sequence: TGTGCCAGCAGCTACGGAAGCAGCGGAGGCTACACCTTC.

This clone was counted a few times. The V call is TRBV25-1, the J call TRBJ1-2; 7 bases align to TRBD1. Germline CDR1 is MGHDK and CDR2 is SYGVNS. The CDR3 length is 14 residues. V dropped 7 bases and J dropped 7; count of bases not matched to a gene: 12. The CDR3 spells CASTGMSTGSGYTF. CDR3 DNA sequence: TGTGCCAGCACCGGGATGTCGACAGGGAGTGGCTACACCTTC.

The chain is built from TRBV7-9 and TRBJ1-2, with 7 bases aligning to TRBD1. Germline lookup yields CDR1 SEHNR and CDR2 FQNEAQ (reference sequence). The ends lost 5 bases at V and 1 base at J; junction bases unmatched: 13. This CDR3 spans 17 amino acids. CDR3 region: CASSPDRDRSLNYGYTF. In nucleotides, the CDR3 is TGTGCCAGCAGCCCCGACAGGGACAGAAGCCTTAACTATGGCTACACCTTC.